Shown below are 17 T cell receptor beta chains from a single sample sequenced in a study of T cell clonality in common variable immunodeficiency. Study-level points and caveats: Fewer deletions and N-nucleotide insertions were reportedly seen in common variable immunodeficiency TCR beta sequences.

Here immunoSEQ multiplex PCR was the method, and the copy in TCRdb shows in-frame clones only, minus some. Altogether 20,000 to 25,000 clones were found in the sample, and no singletons occur. Their specific antigens are unknown. The sample consisted of peripheral blood mononuclear cells. The receptor source for this set is a human donor with common variable immunodeficiency.

This clone has a count of ten or more. The read is 3 residues too short to cover the CDR3 end, so that end is filled in from the germline J gene. The sample contains more than one DNA sequence encoding this CDR3. This chain joins TRBV7-6 and TRBJ2-7; the match to TRBD2 covers 8 bases. The CDR3 sequence is 14 residues long. V lost 2 bases and J lost 6; bases outside the gene matches: 6. Germline loops: CDR1 SGHVS, CDR2 FNYEAQ. The CDR3 sequence is CASSLSGGAAEQYF. The sequenced CDR3 bases are TGTGCCAGCAGCTTATCCGGGGGGGCTGCCGAG.

This clone has more than one count but fewer than ten. The read finishes 3 residues shy of the CDR3 end, and the germline J gene is used to complete it. The chain employs TRBV2 and TRBJ2-6; perhaps TRBD2 as D (6 bases). Trimming left V 3 bases short and J 1 base short, with 13 bases between. The CDR3 is made up of 17 amino acids. In germline, CDR1 is SNHLY, CDR2 FYNNEI. The CDR3 spells CASSDGRTTSGANVLTF. The part of the CDR3 DNA that was read is TGTGCCAGCAGTGATGGGCGGACTACTTCTGGGGCCAACGTC.

By share of the sample, this clone is medium-sized. The CDR3 extends 3 residues past the end of the read, so its final part is completed from the germline J gene. The V and J genes are TRBV18 and TRBJ2-7; 10 nucleotides match TRBD2. Germline assignment: CDR1 KGHSH and CDR2 LQKENI. This CDR3 spans 13 amino acids. V gave up 3 bases and J gave up 5 bases; unmatched junction bases: 1. The CDR3 spells CASSPSGGHEQYF. The CDR3 DNA, read in part, is TGTGCCAGCTCACCTAGCGGGGGGCACGAG.

This clone was seen at least ten times. Other nucleotide sequences from this sample produce the same CDR3. CDR3 residues: CASSADRAATQYF. CDR3 bases read: TGTGCCAGCAGCGCTGACAGGGCGGCAACC. The V call is TRBV7-2, the J call TRBJ2-5; 7 bases line up with TRBD1. The read ends 3 residues shy of where the CDR3 ends; the end is completed using the germline J gene. Per the germline V gene, CDR1 is SGHTA and CDR2 is FQGNSA. This CDR3 has 13 amino acids.

This clone was counted ten times or more. CDR3 loop: CSVAGYGYTF. CDR3 bases read: TGCAGCGTGGCAGGGTATGGC. The V and J genes are TRBV29-1 and TRBJ1-2; tentative D call: TRBD1 (5 bases). The sequence runs out 3 residues before the end of the CDR3; the remainder is reconstructed from the germline J gene. Trimming cost V 6 bases and J 5 bases, with 7 bases left between them. The CDR3 length is 10 residues. Germline CDR1 and CDR2: SQVTM and ANQGSEA.

This clone was recorded many times. The observed sequence ends 3 residues before the CDR3 terminus, with the missing tail filled in from the germline J gene. The gene calls are TRBV7-3 and TRBJ1-6; no definite D call. The germline gives CDR1 SGHTA, CDR2 FQGTGA. This CDR3 region has 13 residues. V dropped 1 base and J dropped 7 bases, with 5 bases sitting between them. CDR3 DNA, as far as it was read: TGTGCCAGCAGCTTAAGAGCGAATTCACCC. It yields the protein CASSLRANSP. The full CDR3 protein is CASSLRANSPLHF.

In this sample, this clone turned up many times. The CDR3 is cut off 3 residues early in the read; its end comes from the germline J gene. The chain couples TRBV20-1 to TRBJ2-2; 10 bases match TRBD1. CDR1 is DFQATT and CDR2 is SNEGSKA in the germline V gene (reference sequence). CDR3 length: 14 amino acids. Losses at the gene ends were 5 bases for V and 7 bases for J; bases not matched to a gene: 7. CDR3 sequence reads: CSARQGAGNGELFF. CDR3 DNA, as far as it was read: TGCAGTGCTCGACAGGGGGCGGGAAACGGGGAG.

This clone was counted ten times or more. The CDR3 end is not reached by the read, which stops 3 residues before it; the germline J gene fills it in. The rearrangement joins TRBV11-2 to TRBJ1-2; D gene ambiguous. This CDR3 has 15 residues. V shed 4 bases and J shed 3 bases, with 15 bases lying between them. The germline V gene has CDR1 SGHAT and CDR2 FQNNGV. Incomplete CDR3 DNA: TGTGCCAGCAGCTCCTCAAGGGAGCGGGACTATGGC. Amino acid sequence: CASSSSRERDYG. The CDR3 reads in full as CASSSSRERDYGYTF.

This clone was seen ten or more times. The observed sequence ends 3 residues before the CDR3 terminus, with the missing tail filled in from the germline J gene. The chain uses TRBV30 and TRBJ2-1; TRBD2 might be the D (6 bases). This CDR3 comprises 12 residues. CDR1 and CDR2 from the germline V gene are GTSNPN and SVGIG (reference sequence). The germline V and J ends were trimmed by 0 bases and 7 bases, with 7 bases remaining between them. CDR3 bases read: TGTGCCTGGAGTGTACGGGGGAATGAG. This translates into CAWSVRGNE. The whole CDR3 reads CAWSVRGNEQFF. Based on the CDR3 plus reference TRBV30 and TRBJ2-1, the full variable domain is SQTIHQWPATLVQPVGSPLSLECTVEGTSNPNLYWYRQAAGRGLQLLFYSVGIGQISSEVPQNLSASRPQDRQFILSSKKLLLSDSGFYLCAWSVRGNEQFFGPGTRLTVL.

This clone has at least ten counts. The CDR3 protein is CASSLVGGEDTQYF. CDR3 DNA, as far as it was read: TGTGCCAGCAGCTTGGTGGGGGGGGAGGATACG. V gene TRBV5-6 combines with J gene TRBJ2-3, with 7 bases identical to TRBD2. The CDR3 end falls 3 residues outside the read, so it is completed with the germline J gene. V shed 0 bases and J 6 bases; nucleotides not matched to a gene: 4. This CDR3 has 14 residues. From germline, CDR1 is SGHDT and CDR2 YYEEEE.

For this clone: The read terminates 3 residues ahead of where the CDR3 ends, so the germline J gene completes it. The gene calls are TRBV11-2 and TRBJ2-7; TRBD2 matches at 8 bases. The CDR3 is 14 residues long. V was clipped by 5 bases and J by 5 bases; unmatched bases: 8. Germline CDR1 and CDR2: SGHAT and FQNNGV. This CDR3 is CASSGTGGPHEQYF. The CDR3 bases that were read are TGTGCCAGCAGCGGCACGGGGGGGCCCCACGAG.

This clone was found many times. Mismatch with germline at one junction end may stem from a read error. The read terminates 3 residues ahead of where the CDR3 ends, so the germline J gene completes it. J is TRBJ2-1 and V is TRBV4-2; 10 bases line up with TRBD2. This CDR3 contains 16 residues. In germline, CDR1 is LGHNA, CDR2 YNFKEQ. Incomplete CDR3 DNA: TGCGCCAGCAGCCAAGATAGCGGGGGGATCTACAATGAG. Its translation is CASSQDSGGIYNE. The complete CDR3 sequence is CASSQDSGGIYNEQFF.

Within the sample, this clone is medium-sized. The read stops 3 residues short of the end of the CDR3; the missing end is completed from the germline J gene. This chain links TRBV29-1 with TRBJ1-2; 9 nucleotides match TRBD1. V lost 5 bases and J lost 4; bases outside the gene matches: 2. The germline CDR1 and CDR2 sequences are SQVTM and ANQGSEA. The CDR3 consists of 12 residues. The CDR3: CSVKDRGYGYTF. The CDR3 DNA, read in part, is TGCAGCGTTAAGGACAGGGGCTATGGC.

At least ten counts were recorded for this clone. The read ends 3 residues shy of where the CDR3 ends; the end is completed using the germline J gene. The chain joins TRBV10-3 to TRBJ2-1, with 12 nucleotides matching TRBD2. The J segment lost 9 bases and the V segment lost 11 bases, leaving 11 bases of the junction unmatched. The CDR3 contains 14 residues. Per the germline V gene, CDR1 is ENHRY and CDR2 is SYGVKD. CDR3 amino acids: CAVRLAGGRGEQFF. Incomplete CDR3 DNA: TGTGCCGTGCGGCTAGCGGGGGGGCGGGGTGAG.

In its sample, this clone was seen many times. The CDR3 goes on 3 residues after the read ends, and that part is filled in from the germline J gene. The rearrangement uses TRBV11-2 and TRBJ1-1; D not resolved. The V gene's germline CDR1 is SGHAT and CDR2 FQNNGV. The CDR3 totals 15 residues. The ends were cut back, 3 bases at V and 1 base at J, with 12 bases in the middle. CDR3 bases read: TGTGCCAGCAGCTTGCAGACTGACCCGAACACTGAA. This translates into CASSLQTDPNTE. The whole CDR3 sequence is CASSLQTDPNTEAFF.

This clone was seen a handful of times. With the read ending 3 residues before the CDR3 end, the germline J gene is used to fill in that end. The chain links TRBV5-1 to TRBJ2-6; 7 nucleotides agree with TRBD1. The CDR3 runs to 17 residues. Per germline, CDR1 SGHRS and CDR2 YFSETQ. Germline trimming cut 4 bases from V and 2 bases from J; bases unmatched to any gene: 9. CDR3: CASSRDSDPPGANVLTF. The part of the CDR3 DNA that was read is TGCGCCAGCAGCCGGGACAGTGACCCGCCTGGGGCCAACGTC.

The table lists this clone with many counts. From the germline J gene comes the end of the CDR3, since the read stops 3 residues before it. The rearrangement joins TRBV20-1 to TRBJ2-1, with D possibly TRBD2 on 7 matching bases. Per germline, CDR1 DFQATT and CDR2 SNEGSKA (reference sequence). V dropped 2 bases and J dropped 2 bases, with 19 bases sitting between them. CDR3 length equals 17 residues. Partial CDR3 DNA: TGCAGTGCTAGACTCCCCTGGGGCGGGGGCGCCTACAATGAG. Its translation: CSARLPWGGGAYNE. The CDR3, in full, reads CSARLPWGGGAYNEQFF.